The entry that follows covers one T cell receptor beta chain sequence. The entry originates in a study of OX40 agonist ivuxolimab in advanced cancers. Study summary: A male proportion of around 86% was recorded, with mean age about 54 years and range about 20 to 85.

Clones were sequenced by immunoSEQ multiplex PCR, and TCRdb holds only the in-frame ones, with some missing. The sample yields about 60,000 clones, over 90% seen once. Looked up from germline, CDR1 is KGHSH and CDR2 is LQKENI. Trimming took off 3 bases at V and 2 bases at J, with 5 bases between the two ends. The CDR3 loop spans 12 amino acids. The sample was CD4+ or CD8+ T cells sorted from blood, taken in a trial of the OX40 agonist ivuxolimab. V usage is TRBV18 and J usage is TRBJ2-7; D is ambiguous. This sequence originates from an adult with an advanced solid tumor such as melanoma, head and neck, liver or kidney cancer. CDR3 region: CASSPGTYEQYF. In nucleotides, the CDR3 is TGTGCCAGCTCACCCGGTACCTACGAGCAGTACTTC.